The sample holds one count of the clone carrying this T cell receptor (beta chain). This sample was included in a study of shared clonotypes between healthy human individuals. As for the study in general: Aged 18 to 49, the donors were a couple of women and a few men.

Sequencing used immunoSEQ multiplex PCR; TCRdb keeps in-frame clones, though not all of them. Of about 2.1 million clones detected, about 93% appear once; the ten largest clones hold approximately 1.7%. The naive CD8 subset, CD45RO-negative cells positively selected for CCR7, excluded terminally differentiated effector memory CD45RA+ cells. There were no recent acute infections or vaccinations among the donors, who were healthy HIV-negative adults. Every donor, a Caucasian adult, lived in Nashville, Tennessee. The CDR3 contains 17 residues. Unmatched junction bases numbered 11, after V lost 0 bases and J lost 5 bases. Germline CDR1 and CDR2: SGDLS and YYNGEE.

The receptor was derived from a man younger than 30 in good health. Some clones in this sample may be carry-over from other donors' samples. The rearrangement links TRBV9 to TRBJ2-1; 7 positions match TRBD2. The specimen was naive CD8+ T cells from PBMCs. The chain's CDR3 is CASSVGLAARANNEQFF. The CDR3 coding sequence is TGTGCCAGCAGCGTAGGGCTAGCGGCCAGGGCCAACAATGAGCAGTTCTTC.